The 15 T cell receptor beta chains presented below share a single source sample, sequenced in a study of post-analysis software for immune sequencing data. General study findings and limits: Relative to controls, patients had five TRBV segments at higher frequency, with TRBV5-6, TRBV5-1 and TRBV20-1 among these.

What these receptors recognize is not known. TCR beta libraries were prepared from cDNA with unique molecular identifiers. TCRdb recomputed calls from the PCR reads with MiXCR, one row per CDR3 protein. The data contain hundreds of thousands of distinct CDR3 sequences, roughly 45% of them seen just once; the ten biggest clones take up about 12%. The sequenced material came from blood. These receptors came from a girl aged 5-17 years with multiple sclerosis.

Regarding this clonotype: An end of the junction does not agree with germline; a read error may underlie this. The DNA of the CDR3 is TGTGCCAGCAGCTTGGGCCCATCCTACGAGCTGTACTTC. This translates into CASSLGPSYELYF. The rearrangement joins TRBV7-3 to TRBJ2-7; no reliable D call. Germline values: CDR1 SGHTA, CDR2 FQGTGA. This CDR3 contains 13 residues.

This clonotype was seen only a few times. The V call is TRBV4-2, the J call TRBJ2-5, with D perhaps TRBD2 (5 bases). The J call is uncertain, as TRBJ2-7 better fits the DNA end. Germline V CDR1 and CDR2: LGHNA, YNFKEQ. CDR3 length equals 15 residues. The CDR3 loop is CASSHGLGESAEQYF. The CDR3 DNA is TGTGCCAGCAGCCATGGTCTCGGGGAATCCGCCGAGCAGTACTTC.

The chain employs TRBV6-5 and TRBJ1-2; D not certain. V was clipped by 0 bases and J by 8 bases, with 19 bases between them. This CDR3 comprises 16 residues. The V gene's germline CDR1 is MNHEY and CDR2 SVGAGI. Here the CDR3 DNA reads TGTGCCAGCAGTTACTCTGGTACCGCCCGGGGAGGGGGCTACACCTTC. Protein sequence: CASSYSGTARGGGYTF.

The chain is built from TRBV30 and TRBJ1-2, with a weak D call TRBD1 (5 bases). The germline V gene encodes CDR1 GTSNPN and CDR2 SVGIG (reference sequence). V was trimmed by 0 bases and J by 2 bases, leaving 19 bases between them. This CDR3 comprises 17 residues. CDR3 loop: CAWSVPTVIFKNYGYTF. CDR3 in DNA: TGTGCCTGGAGTGTCCCGACAGTCATATTCAAAAACTATGGCTACACCTTC. The complete variable domain, with remaining parts taken from reference TRBV30 and TRBJ1-2, reads SQTIHQWPATLVQPVGSPLSLECTVEGTSNPNLYWYRQAAGRGLQLLFYSVGIGQISSEVPQNLSASRPQDRQFILSSKKLLLSDSGFYLCAWSVPTVIFKNYGYTFGSGTRLTVV.

This clonotype showed up just once. It may be a read error: a sequence one base away is much more abundant. The V gene is TRBV27, the J gene TRBJ1-2, with 11 bases identical to TRBD1. This CDR3 spans 16 amino acids. Germline trimming cut 2 bases from V and 8 bases from J; bases unmatched to any gene: 10. CDR1 is MNHEY, CDR2 SMNVEV, per germline (reference sequence). The CDR3 DNA reads as TGTGCCAGCAGTTTAGAATGGGACAGGGGGGAGGGCGGCTACACCTTC. Encoded protein: CASSLEWDRGEGGYTF.

The chain links TRBV5-6 to TRBJ1-5; D may be TRBD1 (5 bases). Trimming left V 1 base short and J 3 bases short, with 11 bases between. The CDR3 sequence is 15 residues long. Germline assignment: CDR1 SGHDT and CDR2 YYEEEE. The CDR3 spells CASSLMQGDNQPQHF. CDR3 in DNA: TGTGCCAGCAGCTTGATGCAGGGAGACAATCAGCCCCAGCATTTT.

The chain has TRBV29-1 and TRBJ1-1; D remains ambiguous. The CDR3 totals 8 residues. Germline values: CDR1 SQVTM, CDR2 ANQGSEA. V lost 3 bases, J lost 10 bases, and 3 bases lay in between. The DNA of the CDR3 is TGCAGCGTTGAGGGAGCTTTCTTT. Its translation: CSVEGAFF. Full variable domain (rest looked up from reference TRBV29-1 and TRBJ1-1): SAVISQKPSRDICQRGTSLTIQCQVDSQVTMMFWYRQQPGQSLTLIATANQGSEATYESGFVIDKFPISRPNLTFSTLTVSNMSPEDSSIYLCSVEGAFFGQGTRLTVV.

V gene TRBV28 combines with J gene TRBJ2-7; 7 bases agree with TRBD1. This CDR3 comprises 16 residues. The germline gives CDR1 MDHEN, CDR2 SYDVKM. Trimming removed 3 bases from V and 3 bases from J; junction bases left unmatched: 11. CDR3 loop: CASSFLGQFGNYEQYF. CDR3 nucleotide sequence: TGTGCCAGCAGTTTCCTGGGACAGTTCGGGAACTACGAGCAGTACTTC.

The chain uses TRBV15 and TRBJ1-1; tentative D call: TRBD1 (5 bases). Trimming removed 5 bases from V and 5 bases from J, with 12 bases in between. This CDR3 is 13 amino acids long. Germline-derived CDR1 and CDR2 are LNHNV and YYDKDF (reference sequence). CDR3 coding DNA: TGTGCCACCAGCTACGGGGGAAGTACTGAAGCTTTCTTT. This codes for CATSYGGSTEAFF.

V usage is TRBV18 and J usage is TRBJ2-5; 10 nucleotides line up with TRBD2. The DNA end favors TRBJ2-7, so the J call may be wrong. The CDR3 has 14 residues. The germline V gene has CDR1 KGHSH and CDR2 LQKENI. The CDR3 region is CASSAPGLAHEQYF. Written as DNA, the CDR3 is TGTGCCAGCTCGGCACCGGGACTAGCGCACGAGCAGTACTTC.

This rearrangement joins TRBV6-2 or TRBV6-3 to TRBJ2-5; 11 bases are shared with TRBD2. The J call may not be correct, given that the DNA end is closer to TRBJ2-7. Germline V gene lookup returns CDR1 MNHEY and CDR2 SVGEGT. The CDR3 is made up of 17 amino acids. The CDR3, as DNA: TGTGCCAGCAGTGCCCCCACCCTAGCGGGGGGAGGTAACGAGCAGTACTTC. Residues: CASSAPTLAGGGNEQYF.

V usage is TRBV5-1 and J usage is TRBJ2-3; perhaps TRBD2 as D (5 bases). The germline V and J ends were trimmed by 0 bases and 1 base, with 12 bases remaining between them. Looked up from germline, CDR1 is SGHRS and CDR2 is YFSETQ. The CDR3 totals 16 residues. DNA for the CDR3: TGCGCCAGCAGCTTGGCTGGAGGCGGACGCACAGATACGCAGTATTTT. Translation: CASSLAGGGRTDTQYF.

This clonotype was observed a few times. V is TRBV5-1 and J is TRBJ2-5, with a weak D call TRBD1 (6 bases). The germline V and J ends were trimmed by 5 bases and 5 bases, with 16 bases remaining between them. Germline values: CDR1 SGHRS, CDR2 YFSETQ. CDR3 length equals 14 residues. The CDR3 coding sequence is TGCGCCAGCAGTTGGGGACAACCTGGGGAGACCCAGTACTTC. This sequence encodes CASSWGQPGETQYF.

In this sample, this clonotype turned up once. CDR3 protein: CASSSYLALDTDTQYF. CDR3 sequence (DNA): TGTGCCAGCAGTTCGTACTTGGCTCTGGACACAGATACGCAGTATTTT. V gene TRBV12-3 or TRBV12-4 combines with J gene TRBJ2-3; D unclear. This CDR3 spans 16 amino acids. Trimming pared 4 bases from V and 2 bases from J, leaving 16 bases between.

This clonotype has at least ten counts. This chain links TRBV14 with TRBJ2-5; 14 bases are a match to TRBD2. The CDR3 consists of 17 residues. The germline CDR1 and CDR2 sequences are SGHDN and FVKESK. Unmatched junction bases numbered 5, after V lost 4 bases and J lost 1 base. CDR3 protein: CASSPGLAGGSQETQYF. CDR3 coding DNA: TGTGCCAGCAGCCCCGGACTAGCGGGAGGTAGCCAAGAGACCCAGTACTTC.